The 14 T cell receptor beta chains given below trace back to one sample, sequenced in a study of shared clonotypes between healthy human individuals. The method was immunoSEQ multiplex PCR; TCRdb's version includes in-frame clones alone and lacks a portion of them. The sample has roughly 2,300,000 clones; around 92% are singletons. Sample: naive CD4+ T cells from PBMCs. Subset reported: CD45RA+ positively selected. Receptor source: a man between 18 and 35 years old in good health. Some clones in this sample may be carry-over from other donors' samples.

J is TRBJ1-2 and V is TRBV4-2; D is uncertain. The CDR3 covers 15 residues. Germline V gene lookup returns CDR1 LGHNA and CDR2 YNFKEQ. Trimming pared 1 base from V and 0 bases from J, leaving 9 bases between. The CDR3 bases are TGTGCCAGCAGCCAAGGGGGTCCTTCTAACTATGGCTACACCTTC. Its translation is CASSQGGPSNYGYTF.

Of note for this clone: Other DNA sequences of this sample code for an identical CDR3. CDR3 region: CASSLGDTPNYGYTF. As DNA, the CDR3 is TGCGCCAGCAGCTTGGGGGACACCCCGAACTATGGCTACACCTTC. The rearrangement joins TRBV5-1 to TRBJ1-2; a possible D gene is TRBD1 (6 bases). V was shortened by 0 bases and J by 2 bases, with 11 bases between the two germline ends. CDR3 size: 15 residues. In germline, CDR1 is SGHRS, CDR2 YFSETQ.

The chain is built from TRBV18 and TRBJ2-3, with D tentatively TRBD1 (6 bases). The germline gives CDR1 KGHSH, CDR2 LQKENI. This CDR3 contains 16 residues. The V and J ends lost 5 bases and 3 bases respectively, with 18 bases between them. CDR3 bases: TGTGCCAGCTCATCCACCTCAGGGGTTGGAACAGATACGCAGTATTTT. Translating it yields CASSSTSGVGTDTQYF.

The rearrangement joins TRBV19 to TRBJ2-6; 7 bases fit TRBD2. V was pared by 7 bases and J by 4 bases, with 13 bases of the junction left unmatched. There are 17 residues in the CDR3. The germline CDR1 and CDR2 sequences are LNHDA and SQIVND (reference sequence). In DNA form, the CDR3 reads TGTGCCAGTACTAAGCGGTTGGGAGGGGTCGGGGCCAACGTCCTGACTTTC. This codes for CASTKRLGGVGANVLTF.

Details on this clone: Other DNA sequences in this sample translate to the same CDR3. The J gene is TRBJ2-7, the V gene TRBV6-5, with 7 bases identical to TRBD2. Germline CDR1 and CDR2: MNHEY and SVGAGI. The CDR3 length is 14 residues. V lost 2 bases and J lost 2; bases outside the gene matches: 3. CDR3 nucleotides: TGTGCCAGCAGTTACGGCGGGAGCGCCTACGAGCAGTACTTC. It yields the protein CASSYGGSAYEQYF.

V gene TRBV6-1 combines with J gene TRBJ1-5, with D tentatively TRBD1 (5 bases). Trimming stripped 4 bases from V and 4 bases from J, with 14 bases between. This CDR3 spans 15 amino acids. Germline V gene lookup returns CDR1 MNHNS and CDR2 SASEGT. CDR3 DNA: TGTGCCAGCAGTGTAGGGACGCAAAGAAATCAGCCCCAGCATTTT. Encoded protein: CASSVGTQRNQPQHF.

This sequence joins TRBV4-1 and TRBJ2-3; 7 nucleotides line up with TRBD1. CDR3 length: 16 amino acids. V shed 3 bases and J 3 bases; nucleotides not matched to a gene: 9. Germline values: CDR1 MGHRA, CDR2 YSYEKL. The CDR3 DNA reads as TGCGCCAGCAGCCAGAAGGGACAGCTAAGGACAGATACGCAGTATTTT. This gives the protein CASSQKGQLRTDTQYF.

V usage is TRBV6-5 and J usage is TRBJ1-1; 9 positions agree with TRBD1. V lost 5 bases, J lost 3 bases, and 7 bases stayed unmatched. Germline V lookup: CDR1 MNHEY, CDR2 SVGAGI. This CDR3 is built from 15 residues. The CDR3 here is CASSPRTGADTEAFF. CDR3 sequence (DNA): TGTGCCAGCAGTCCCCGGACAGGGGCGGACACTGAAGCTTTCTTT.

V usage is TRBV4-2 and J usage is TRBJ2-7; 16 bases match TRBD2. The germline V gene encodes CDR1 LGHNA and CDR2 YNFKEQ. The J segment lost 5 bases and the V segment lost 4 bases, leaving 8 bases of the junction unmatched. The CDR3 is made up of 17 amino acids. For the CDR3, the DNA is TGTGCCAGCAGCCCGGGACTAGCGGGAGGGGATGGGCACGAGCAGTACTTC. It specifies CASSPGLAGGDGHEQYF.

The V and J genes are TRBV6-5 and TRBJ2-5; 7 bases align to TRBD1. The CDR3 length is 15 residues. The germline gives CDR1 MNHEY, CDR2 SVGAGI. Trimming removed 6 bases from V and 1 base from J; junction bases left unmatched: 8. The CDR3 DNA reads TGTGCCAGCAGATCCCTAGGACAGGTCCAAGAGACCCAGTACTTC. Encoded protein: CASRSLGQVQETQYF.

In this sample, this clone turned up once. This chain uses TRBV4-2 with TRBJ2-7, with 9 bases fitting TRBD1. This CDR3 contains 15 residues. V lost 3 bases, J lost 3 bases, and 6 bases stayed unmatched. Germline V CDR1 and CDR2: LGHNA, YNFKEQ. The CDR3 sequence is CASSHETGGRYEQYF. CDR3 sequence (DNA): TGTGCCAGCAGCCACGAGACAGGGGGACGCTACGAGCAGTACTTC.

As regards this clone: This specimen includes other DNA sequences encoding the same CDR3. V is TRBV5-4 and J is TRBJ1-2, with D possibly being TRBD1 (6 bases). Germline-derived CDR1 and CDR2 are SGHNT and YYREEE (reference sequence). CDR3 size: 13 residues. The ends were cut back, 5 bases at V and 1 base at J, with 9 bases in the middle. The DNA for the CDR3 is TGTGCCAGCAGTCAGGACAGTAACTATGGCTACACCTTC. Translated, it gives CASSQDSNYGYTF.

V and J are TRBV5-6 and TRBJ2-5, with TRBD1 identical over 9 bases. The CDR3 spans 13 residues. Per the germline V gene, CDR1 is SGHDT and CDR2 is YYEEEE. V shed 5 bases, J shed 4 bases, and the junction held 3 bases outside the gene matches. In DNA form, the CDR3 reads TGTGCCAGCAGTTACAGGGGGCGAGAGACCCAGTACTTC. Protein product: CASSYRGRETQYF. The complete variable domain, with remaining parts taken from reference TRBV5-6 and TRBJ2-5, reads DAGVTQSPTHLIKTRGQQVTLRCSPKSGHDTVSWYQQALGQGPQFIFQYYEEEERQRGNFPDRFSGHQFPNYSSELNVNALLLGDSALYLCASSYRGRETQYFGPGTRLLVL.

Note on this clone: In the same sample, other DNA sequences code for this CDR3. The rearrangement uses TRBV7-9 and TRBJ2-5, with D hard to call. CDR3 length: 13 amino acids. V was trimmed by 5 bases and J by 1 base, leaving 8 bases between them. The germline gives CDR1 SEHNR, CDR2 FQNEAQ (reference sequence). CDR3 sequence: CASSPRSQETQYF. The CDR3 nucleotides are TGTGCCAGCAGCCCCCGATCCCAAGAGACCCAGTACTTC.